This is a list of T cell receptor beta chains from one sample in a study of cytomegalovirus exposure and HLA in healthy donors. Generated by immunoSEQ multiplex PCR, the TCRdb table keeps only in-frame clones and is missing some. The repertoire holds over 250,000 clones, with 70% to 90% as singletons. Specimen: PBMCs. The receptors here all came from a man aged 35-49 years in good health and CMV-seropositive. The CDR3 runs from the conserved cysteine through the conserved F or W. D genes are given only for firm matches. Some rows mark clone size as missing; the rest say once, few, many or name a class of expanded clone.

size: -
J: TRBJ2-5
D: TRBD2
V: TRBV7-6
DNA: TGTGCCAGCAGCTCCGCGGGGGGGGTAGAGACCCAGTACTTC
CDR3: CASSSAGGVETQYF

size: -
J: TRBJ2-3
D: TRBD2
V: TRBV10-2
DNA: TGCGCCAGCAGAGCTCCGACTAGCGGGAGGGTGACAGATACGCAGTATTTT
CDR3: CASRAPTSGRVTDTQYF

size: -
J: TRBJ2-2
D: -
V: TRBV2
DNA: TGTGCCAGCAAGCGCGAGCGCTCGAACACCGGGGAGCTGTTTTTT
CDR3: CASKRERSNTGELFF

size: -
J: TRBJ1-2
D: TRBD1
V: TRBV28
DNA: TGTGCCAGCAGTTTTCCGGGGACAGGGGCTGGCTACACCTTC
CDR3: CASSFPGTGAGYTF

size: -
J: TRBJ1-5
D: -
V: TRBV10-3
DNA: TGTGCCATCAGTGAGTCGGGCGTCAAAAATCAGCCCCAGCATTTT
CDR3: CAISESGVKNQPQHF

size: -
J: TRBJ1-3
D: -
V: TRBV5-6
DNA: TGTGCCAGCAGCTTGTGGAGACTTCTGGGAAACACCATATATTTT
CDR3: CASSLWRLLGNTIYF

size: -
J: TRBJ2-7
D: TRBD2
V: TRBV9
DNA: TGTGCCAGCAGCGTTAGCGGGAGGGCCAGGGACGAGCAGTACTTC
CDR3: CASSVSGRARDEQYF

size: -
J: TRBJ2-7
D: TRBD1
V: TRBV19
DNA: TGTGCCAGTAAAAGGACAGGCGCATCCTACGAGCAGTACTTC
CDR3: CASKRTGASYEQYF

size: -
J: TRBJ1-5
D: -
V: TRBV19
DNA: TGTGCCAGTAGTATAGGACAGGTGTTCAATCAGCCCCAGCATTTT
CDR3: CASSIGQVFNQPQHF

size: -
J: TRBJ2-1
D: TRBD2
V: TRBV7-9
DNA: TGTGCCAGCAGCCAGGGACTAGCGGGAGTAGGCAATGAGCAGTTCTTC
CDR3: CASSQGLAGVGNEQFF

size: few
J: TRBJ2-7
D: TRBD1
V: TRBV5-4
DNA: TGTGCCAGCAGCGGCGACAGGGGGCGCTACGAGCAGTACTTC
CDR3: CASSGDRGRYEQYF

size: -
J: TRBJ2-1
D: TRBD1
V: TRBV19
DNA: TGTGCCAGTAGTCCGGGACAGGGGGCGGTTGAGCAGTTCTTC
CDR3: CASSPGQGAVEQFF

size: -
J: TRBJ2-5
D: -
V: TRBV10-3
DNA: TGTGCCATCAGTGACCGGACAGTCAACGAAGAGACCCAGTACTTC
CDR3: CAISDRTVNEETQYF

size: -
J: TRBJ2-2
D: TRBD1
V: TRBV9
DNA: TGTGCCAGCAGCCCAAGGGACAGAAACACCGGGGAGCTGTTTTTT
CDR3: CASSPRDRNTGELFF

size: -
J: TRBJ1-4
D: -
V: TRBV5-1
DNA: TGCGCCAGCAGCTTGGAGGCCTCCGGGAGTGAAAAACTGTTTTTT
CDR3: CASSLEASGSEKLFF

size: once
J: TRBJ2-7
D: TRBD2
V: TRBV7-2
DNA: TGTGCCAGCAGCTTACCAGCGGGAGACTACGAGCAGTACTTC
CDR3: CASSLPAGDYEQYF

size: -
J: TRBJ2-7
D: -
V: TRBV13
DNA: TGTGCCAGCAGCTCACTGACAGGAGTATACGAGCAGTACTTC
CDR3: CASSSLTGVYEQYF

size: -
J: TRBJ2-7
D: TRBD2
V: TRBV7-2
DNA: TGTGCCAGCAGCTCCGATGGGACTAGCGGGATCTACGAGCAGTACTTC
CDR3: CASSSDGTSGIYEQYF

size: -
J: TRBJ2-7
D: TRBD2
V: TRBV30
DNA: TGTGCCTGGAGTGATACGGCGGGAGGTCGGGGCGAGCAGTACTTC
CDR3: CAWSDTAGGRGEQYF

size: -
J: TRBJ2-7
D: TRBD1
V: TRBV11-3
DNA: TGTGCCAGCAGCTTAGGCCGGGACAGAGAAGGCTACGAGCAGTACTTC
CDR3: CASSLGRDREGYEQYF

size: -
J: TRBJ1-2
D: TRBD1
V: TRBV27
DNA: TGTGCCAGCAGTGCAGGACAGGGAGGTTATGGCTACACCTTC
CDR3: CASSAGQGGYGYTF

size: -
J: TRBJ2-7
D: -
V: TRBV28
DNA: TGTGCCAGCAGTTCCGGGACACCCTGGGGCGAGCAGTACTTC
CDR3: CASSSGTPWGEQYF

size: -
J: TRBJ1-2
D: -
V: TRBV5-1
DNA: TGCGCCAGCGGCTCCGGACAACCCTCATATGGCTACACCTTC
CDR3: CASGSGQPSYGYTF

size: once
J: TRBJ1-2
D: TRBD1
V: TRBV9
DNA: TGTGCCAGCAGCGGCCAACAGGGGACGAACTATGGCTACACCTTC
CDR3: CASSGQQGTNYGYTF

size: -
J: TRBJ2-7
D: -
V: TRBV7-9
DNA: TGTGCCAGCAGCCCCCGGGGTTCCTACGAGCAGTACTTC
CDR3: CASSPRGSYEQYF

size: -
J: TRBJ1-2
D: -
V: TRBV10-3
DNA: TGTGCCATCCTCGAGACTTCATATGGCTACACCTTC
CDR3: CAILETSYGYTF

size: -
J: TRBJ1-4
D: TRBD1
V: TRBV7-2
DNA: TGTGCCAGCAGGACAACAGGGGGGAGGAATGAAAAACTGTTTTTT
CDR3: CASRTTGGRNEKLFF

size: -
J: TRBJ2-3
D: TRBD2
V: TRBV4-1
DNA: TGCGCCAACAGCCAAGGTCTCACTAGCGCCTGGGATACGCAGTATTTT
CDR3: CANSQGLTSAWDTQYF

size: -
J: TRBJ2-7
D: TRBD1
V: TRBV4-1
DNA: TGCGCCAGCAGCCAATCTACAGGGGTCGGCTCCTACGAGCAGTACTTC
CDR3: CASSQSTGVGSYEQYF

size: -
J: TRBJ1-6
D: TRBD1
V: TRBV28
DNA: TGTGCCAGTCACCGGGACAGATATTCACCCCTCCACTTT
CDR3: CASHRDRYSPLHF

size: few
J: TRBJ1-4
D: -
V: TRBV6-5
DNA: TGTGCCAGCAGTTACTCTGTTGCCAGGGAAGAGGAAAAACTGTTTTTT
CDR3: CASSYSVAREEEKLFF

size: -
J: TRBJ1-2
D: -
V: TRBV9
DNA: TGTGCCAGCAGCGTAGCTACAGGACGCGAAAACTGGGGCTACACCTTC
CDR3: CASSVATGRENWGYTF

size: -
J: TRBJ2-7
D: TRBD1
V: TRBV30
DNA: TGTGCCTGGGGAAAACAGGGGGCGCCCTACGAGCAGTACTTC
CDR3: CAWGKQGAPYEQYF

size: once
J: TRBJ2-5
D: -
V: TRBV7-9
DNA: TGTGCCAGCAGCTTACCGGAGGGCGGGGAGACCCAGTACTTC
CDR3: CASSLPEGGETQYF

size: few
J: TRBJ2-1
D: TRBD1
V: TRBV7-2
DNA: TGTGCCAGCAGCTTACAGGGGGCGTCCATTGAGCAGTTCTTC
CDR3: CASSLQGASIEQFF

size: -
J: TRBJ2-3
D: TRBD1
V: TRBV27
DNA: TGTGCCAGCAGTTTCCCCGGACAGGGTCGAGATACGCAGTATTTT
CDR3: CASSFPGQGRDTQYF

size: -
J: TRBJ2-1
D: -
V: TRBV9
DNA: TGTGCCAGCAGCGTAGTCGCGGGGGCAGGTGAGCAGTTCTTC
CDR3: CASSVVAGAGEQFF

size: -
J: TRBJ2-2
D: TRBD1
V: TRBV29-1
DNA: TGCAGCGTTGGGGACAGGGGGCAAAGGGAGCTGTTTTTT
CDR3: CSVGDRGQRELFF

size: -
J: TRBJ2-1
D: TRBD2
V: TRBV11-2
DNA: TGTGCCAGCAGCTGGTCTAGCGGGAGGGCCAATGAGCAGTTCTTC
CDR3: CASSWSSGRANEQFF

size: -
J: TRBJ2-5
D: -
V: TRBV11-2
DNA: TGTGCCAGCAGCTCGGACAGAGGGGAGACCCAGTACTTC
CDR3: CASSSDRGETQYF

size: -
J: TRBJ2-3
D: -
V: TRBV18
DNA: TGTGCCAGCTCACCAGACAGGACCACAGATACGCAGTATTTT
CDR3: CASSPDRTTDTQYF

size: -
J: TRBJ1-5
D: -
V: TRBV18
DNA: TGTGCCAGCTCGTCGAACCGGGTCCCCGATCAGCCCCAGCATTTT
CDR3: CASSSNRVPDQPQHF

size: -
J: TRBJ1-1
D: -
V: TRBV7-2
DNA: TGTGCCAGCAGCTTAATGACAGGAGACACTGAAGCTTTCTTT
CDR3: CASSLMTGDTEAFF

size: -
J: TRBJ2-3
D: TRBD2
V: TRBV4-2
DNA: TGTGCCAGCAGCCAAGATAGGATCCGCGCTAGCGGGAGGGCAGATACGCAGTATTTT
CDR3: CASSQDRIRASGRADTQYF

size: -
J: TRBJ2-1
D: -
V: TRBV14
DNA: TGTGCCAGCAGCAACTCGCACAATGAGCAGTTCTTC
CDR3: CASSNSHNEQFF

size: few
J: TRBJ2-3
D: -
V: TRBV7-6
DNA: TGTGCCAGCAGCCCCGGGATCACAGATACGCAGTATTTT
CDR3: CASSPGITDTQYF

size: -
J: TRBJ1-2
D: -
V: TRBV2
DNA: TGTGCCAGCAGCGTGGACTTAGGAGGCTATGGCTACACCTTC
CDR3: CASSVDLGGYGYTF

size: -
J: TRBJ2-2
D: -
V: TRBV7-9
DNA: TGTGCCAGCAGCTTAGGAGGGATGGCCGGGGAGCTGTTTTTT
CDR3: CASSLGGMAGELFF

size: few
J: TRBJ1-5
D: -
V: TRBV2
DNA: TGTGCCAGCGCGACTAATCAGCCCCAGCATTTT
CDR3: CASATNQPQHF

size: -
J: TRBJ1-5
D: -
V: TRBV7-7
DNA: TGTGCTAGCAGCTCCGGGTTTAATCAGCCCCAGCATTTT
CDR3: CASSSGFNQPQHF

size: -
J: TRBJ2-5
D: TRBD2
V: TRBV9
DNA: TGTGCCAGCAGCGTGGGACTAGCGGGAGGCGAGACCCAGTACTTC
CDR3: CASSVGLAGGETQYF

size: -
J: TRBJ2-7
D: -
V: TRBV29-1
DNA: TGCAGCGTTGAATACGCGGGAAAGGTTTCTTACGAGCAGTACTTC
CDR3: CSVEYAGKVSYEQYF